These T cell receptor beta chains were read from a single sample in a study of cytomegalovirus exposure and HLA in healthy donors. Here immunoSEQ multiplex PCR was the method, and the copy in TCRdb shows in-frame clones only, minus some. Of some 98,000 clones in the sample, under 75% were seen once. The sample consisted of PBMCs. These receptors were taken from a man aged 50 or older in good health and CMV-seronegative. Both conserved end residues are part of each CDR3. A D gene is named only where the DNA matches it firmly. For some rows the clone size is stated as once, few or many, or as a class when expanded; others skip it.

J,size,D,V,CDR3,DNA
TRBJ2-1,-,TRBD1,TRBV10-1,CASSGTQTGQGEQFF,TGCGCCAGCAGCGGAACCCAGACTGGACAGGGCGAGCAGTTCTTC
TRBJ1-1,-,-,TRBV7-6,CASTRRATGFMNTEAFF,TGTGCCAGCACCAGGAGGGCCACAGGTTTCATGAACACTGAAGCTTTCTTT
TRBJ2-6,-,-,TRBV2,CASRTGTLSSGANVLTF,TGTGCCAGCAGAACCGGGACACTGTCCTCTGGGGCCAACGTCCTGACTTTC
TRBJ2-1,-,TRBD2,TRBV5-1,CASSHSAGVGNEQFF,TGCGCCAGCAGCCATTCGGCGGGAGTGGGCAATGAGCAGTTCTTC
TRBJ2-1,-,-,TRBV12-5,CASGSGLGTYNEQFF,TGTGCTAGTGGTTCAGGTTTGGGTACTTACAATGAGCAGTTCTTC
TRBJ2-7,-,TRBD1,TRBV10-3,CAISEVLGQGSSYEQYF,TGTGCCATCAGTGAGGTTCTGGGACAGGGTAGTTCCTACGAGCAGTACTTC
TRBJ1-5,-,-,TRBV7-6,CASSLALNQPQHF,TGTGCCAGCAGCTTAGCCCTAAATCAGCCCCAGCATTTT
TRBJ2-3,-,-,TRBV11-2,CASSLGYDSPTDTQYF,TGTGCCAGCAGCTTAGGCTACGACAGCCCCACAGATACGCAGTATTTT
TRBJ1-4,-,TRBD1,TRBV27,CASSPNTGEIDEKLFF,TGTGCCAGCAGTCCCAACACAGGGGAGATCGATGAAAAACTGTTTTTT
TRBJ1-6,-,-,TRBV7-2,CASSLARGFGSYNSPLHF,TGTGCCAGCAGCTTAGCTAGAGGGTTCGGCTCCTATAATTCACCCCTCCACTTT
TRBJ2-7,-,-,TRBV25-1,CASSESEVVANF,TGTGCCAGCAGTGAATCGGAGGTGGTGGCAAACTTC
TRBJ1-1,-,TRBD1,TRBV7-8,CASSSYRILVRGDTEAFF,TGTGCCAGCAGCTCCTATAGAATCCTTGTCAGGGGGGACACTGAAGCTTTCTTT
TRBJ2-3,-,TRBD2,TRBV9,CASSAGGGTSGRTDTQYF,TGTGCCAGCAGCGCCGGAGGCGGGACTAGCGGTCGCACAGATACGCAGTATTTT
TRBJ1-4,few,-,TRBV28,CASSSALVGKEKLFF,TGTGCCAGCAGTTCGGCACTAGTGGGGAAGGAAAAACTGTTTTTT
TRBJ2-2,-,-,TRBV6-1,CASRRQNTGELFF,TGTGCCAGCAGGAGACAGAACACCGGGGAGCTGTTTTTT
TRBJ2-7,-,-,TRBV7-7,CASSETGTSYEQYF,TGTGCTAGCAGCGAAACCGGGACTTCCTACGAGCAGTACTTC
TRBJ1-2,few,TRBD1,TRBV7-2,CASSPWDSGYGYTF,TGTGCCAGCAGCCCCTGGGACAGCGGCTATGGCTACACCTTC
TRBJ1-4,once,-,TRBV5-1,CASSLTAGSNEKLFF,TGCGCCAGCAGCTTGACGGCAGGATCTAATGAAAAACTGTTTTTT
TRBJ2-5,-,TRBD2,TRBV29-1,CSVYSGTIGTQYF,TGCAGCGTTTACTCCGGGACTATCGGGACCCAGTACTTC
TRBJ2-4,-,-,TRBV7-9,CASSLVFGEAKNIQYF,TGTGCCAGCAGCTTAGTATTTGGGGAGGCCAAAAACATTCAGTACTTC
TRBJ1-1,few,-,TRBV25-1,CASRSAGPTAFF,TGTGCCAGCAGATCTGCTGGCCCCACGGCTTTCTTT
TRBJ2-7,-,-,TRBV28,CASSTPGRGQPYEQYF,TGTGCCAGCAGCACCCCCGGGCGAGGGCAGCCCTACGAGCAGTACTTC
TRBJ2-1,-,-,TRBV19,CASSIFSGHSYNEQFF,TGTGCCAGTAGTATTTTCTCCGGACATAGTTACAATGAGCAGTTCTTC
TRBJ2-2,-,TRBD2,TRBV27,CASSPTAGEVGGELFF,TGTGCCAGCAGTCCCACCGCGGGAGAAGTGGGCGGGGAGCTGTTTTTT
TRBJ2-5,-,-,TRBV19,CASSIPGQETQYF,TGTGCCAGTAGTATCCCAGGGCAAGAGACCCAGTACTTC
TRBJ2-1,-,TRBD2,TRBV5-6,CASSLGTSGYNEQFF,TGTGCCAGCAGCTTGGGGACTAGCGGATACAATGAGCAGTTCTTC
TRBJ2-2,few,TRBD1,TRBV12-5,CASGSAQGAAGELFF,TGTGCTAGTGGTTCCGCCCAGGGGGCGGCCGGGGAGCTGTTTTTT
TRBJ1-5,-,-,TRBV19,CASTYSTGSNQPQHF,TGTGCCAGTACCTATTCAACAGGTAGCAATCAGCCCCAGCATTTT
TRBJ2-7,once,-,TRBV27,CASSPNSPLRGNEQYF,TGTGCCAGCAGCCCGAATTCCCCACTACGAGGGAACGAGCAGTACTTC
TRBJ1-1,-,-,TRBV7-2,CASSPRGALTEAFF,TGTGCCAGCAGCCCCCGGGGGGCCCTCACTGAAGCTTTCTTT
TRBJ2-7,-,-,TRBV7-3,CASSSVTEDRYF,TGTGCCAGCAGCTCCGTGACGGAGGACCGGTACTTC
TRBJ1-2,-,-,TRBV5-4,CASSPGTARGYGYTF,TGTGCCAGCAGCCCCGGGACTGCGCGGGGCTATGGCTACACCTTC
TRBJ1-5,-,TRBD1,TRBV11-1,CASSPGTGDVQPQHF,TGTGCCAGCAGCCCCGGGACAGGGGACGTTCAGCCCCAGCATTTT
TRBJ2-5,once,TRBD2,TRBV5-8,CASSLGVAGGETQYF,TGTGCCAGCAGCTTGGGGGTAGCGGGGGGAGAGACCCAGTACTTC
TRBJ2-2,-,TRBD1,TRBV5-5,CASSETGGMSGELFF,TGTGCCAGCAGCGAGACAGGGGGCATGTCCGGGGAGCTGTTTTTT
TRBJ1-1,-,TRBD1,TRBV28,CASSSHRDRGRKANTEAFF,TGTGCCAGCAGTTCACACCGGGACAGGGGTAGGAAGGCGAACACTGAAGCTTTCTTT
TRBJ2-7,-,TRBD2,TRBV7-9,CASSSSAGTIYEQYF,TGTGCCAGCAGCTCCTCGGCCGGGACTATCTACGAGCAGTACTTC
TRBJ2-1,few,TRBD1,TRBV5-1,CASSTGTGLYNEQFF,TGCGCCAGCTCGACCGGGACAGGGTTATACAATGAGCAGTTCTTC
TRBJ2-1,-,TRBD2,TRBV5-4,CASSLARGLAVYNEQFF,TGTGCCAGCAGCTTGGCACGGGGACTAGCGGTATACAATGAGCAGTTCTTC
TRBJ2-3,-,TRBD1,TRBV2,CASAGTGKPRTDTQYF,TGTGCCAGCGCCGGGACAGGCAAACCCCGCACAGATACGCAGTATTTT
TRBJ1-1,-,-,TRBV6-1,CASSEPGGEGTEAFF,TGTGCCAGCAGTGAACCGGGCGGGGAGGGTACTGAAGCTTTCTTT
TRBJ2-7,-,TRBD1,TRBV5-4,CASSSTGGAGIAYEQYF,TGTGCCAGCAGCTCAACAGGGGGCGCAGGAATAGCCTACGAGCAGTACTTC
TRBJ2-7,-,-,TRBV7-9,CASSLQGYEQYF,TGTGCCAGCAGCCTACAGGGCTACGAGCAGTACTTC
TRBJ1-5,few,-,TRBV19,CASSKGWGGNQPQHF,TGTGCCAGTAGTAAGGGTTGGGGGGGCAATCAGCCCCAGCATTTT
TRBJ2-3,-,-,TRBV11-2,CASSLGSSLSTDTQYF,TGTGCCAGCAGCTTAGGTTCAAGCCTGAGCACAGATACGCAGTATTTT
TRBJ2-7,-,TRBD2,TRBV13,CASSLGGAAGGPNIEQYF,TGTGCCAGCAGCTTAGGAGGGGCGGCGGGGGGGCCAAATATCGAGCAGTACTTC
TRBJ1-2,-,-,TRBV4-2,CASSQDWTVSSYGYTF,TGTGCCAGCAGCCAAGACTGGACAGTAAGTTCCTATGGCTACACCTTC
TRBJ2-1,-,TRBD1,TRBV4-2,CASSHSGTGGYLSYNEQFF,TGTGCCAGCAGCCATTCCGGGACAGGGGGCTACCTATCCTACAATGAGCAGTTCTTC
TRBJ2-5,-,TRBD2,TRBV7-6,CASSLSGVYQETQYF,TGTGCCAGCAGCCTTAGCGGGGTCTACCAAGAGACCCAGTACTTC
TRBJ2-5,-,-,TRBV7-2,CASSQGGLIQETQYF,TGTGCCAGCAGCCAGGGGGGACTTATACAAGAGACCCAGTACTTC
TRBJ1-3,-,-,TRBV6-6,CASSPGGWENTIYF,TGTGCCAGCAGCCCCGGAGGGTGGGAAAACACCATATATTTT
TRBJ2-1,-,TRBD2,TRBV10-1,CASGGLAGSYNEQFF,TGCGCCAGCGGGGGACTAGCGGGCTCCTACAATGAGCAGTTCTTC
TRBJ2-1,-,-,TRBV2,CASNERLTYNEQFF,TGTGCCAGCAACGAGAGGCTTACTTACAATGAGCAGTTCTTC